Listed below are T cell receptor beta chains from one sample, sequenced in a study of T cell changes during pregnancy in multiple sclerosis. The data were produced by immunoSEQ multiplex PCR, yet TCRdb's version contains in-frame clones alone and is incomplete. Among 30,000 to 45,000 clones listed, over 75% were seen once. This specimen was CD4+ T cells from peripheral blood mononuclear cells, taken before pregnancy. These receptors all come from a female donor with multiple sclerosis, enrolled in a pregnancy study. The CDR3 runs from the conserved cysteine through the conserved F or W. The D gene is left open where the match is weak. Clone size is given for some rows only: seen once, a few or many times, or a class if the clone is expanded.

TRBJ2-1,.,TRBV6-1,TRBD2,CASSEGGLAGAGLDNEQFF,TGTGCCAGCAGTGAAGGGGGGCTAGCGGGAGCAGGGTTGGACAATGAGCAGTTCTTC
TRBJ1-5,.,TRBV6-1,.,CASNRQGQPQHF,TGTGCCAGCAATCGTCAGGGGCAGCCCCAGCATTTT
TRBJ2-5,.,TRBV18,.,CASSPPGLKQETQYF,TGTGCCAGCTCACCACCCGGACTCAAACAAGAGACCCAGTACTTC
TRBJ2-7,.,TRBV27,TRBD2,CASRGYSGTEQYF,TGTGCCAGCAGGGGGTATAGCGGGACCGAGCAGTACTTC
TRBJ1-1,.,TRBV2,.,CASRVSQSRVEAFF,TGTGCCAGCAGGGTGTCCCAGTCCCGGGTAGAAGCTTTCTTT
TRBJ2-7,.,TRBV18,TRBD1,CASRDRSSSYEQYF,TGTGCCAGCCGGGACAGGTCCAGCTCCTACGAGCAGTACTTC
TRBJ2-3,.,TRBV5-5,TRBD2,CASSSLTSKDTQYF,TGTGCCAGCAGCTCCCTGACTAGCAAAGATACGCAGTATTTT
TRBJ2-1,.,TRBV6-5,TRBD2,CASTHLAGGYNEQFF,TGTGCCAGCACCCATCTAGCGGGAGGATACAATGAGCAGTTCTTC
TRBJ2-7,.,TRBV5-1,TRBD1,CASSLRQGNYEQYF,TGCGCCAGCAGCTTGCGACAGGGAAATTACGAGCAGTACTTC
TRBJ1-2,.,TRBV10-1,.,CASSVRIRSLYGYTF,TGCGCCAGCAGTGTGAGGATCCGCTCCCTCTATGGCTACACCTTC
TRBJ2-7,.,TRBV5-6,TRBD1,CASSLRQGMGEQYF,TGTGCCAGCAGCCTCCGACAGGGAATGGGTGAGCAGTACTTC
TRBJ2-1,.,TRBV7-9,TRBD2,CASSPTSGRGSYNEQFF,TGTGCCAGCAGCCCGACTAGCGGGAGAGGGTCCTACAATGAGCAGTTCTTC
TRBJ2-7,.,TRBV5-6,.,CASSPQGSFRYEQYF,TGTGCCAGCAGCCCGCAGGGGTCCTTTAGGTACGAGCAGTACTTC
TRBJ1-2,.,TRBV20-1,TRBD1,CSAIQGADYTF,TGCAGTGCTATACAGGGGGCGGACTACACCTTC
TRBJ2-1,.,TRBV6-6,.,CASSPGGSGNEQFF,TGTGCCAGCAGCCCAGGGGGGTCAGGCAATGAGCAGTTCTTC
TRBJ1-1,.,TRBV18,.,CASSLFLQDYNTEAFF,TGTGCCAGCTCACTCTTCTTGCAGGATTACAACACTGAAGCTTTCTTT
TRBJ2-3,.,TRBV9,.,CASSSRLGTDTQYF,TGTGCCAGCAGCTCGAGACTTGGCACAGATACGCAGTATTTT
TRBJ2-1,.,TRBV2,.,CASSGSIEQFF,TGTGCCAGCAGTGGATCTATTGAGCAGTTCTTC
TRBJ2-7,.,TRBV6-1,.,CAGGSSGEQYF,TGTGCTGGGGGGTCTTCGGGCGAGCAGTACTTC
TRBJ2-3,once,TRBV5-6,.,CASSLPGTPVPDTQYF,TGTGCCAGCAGCTTACCGGGAACCCCGGTCCCAGATACGCAGTATTTT
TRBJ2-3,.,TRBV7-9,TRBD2,CASSSSGTSYTDTQYF,TGTGCCAGCAGCTCATCCGGGACTAGCTACACAGATACGCAGTATTTT
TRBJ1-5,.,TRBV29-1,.,CSAQEGFDSNQPQHF,TGCAGCGCCCAAGAGGGCTTCGATAGCAATCAGCCCCAGCATTTT
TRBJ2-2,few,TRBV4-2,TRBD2,CASSLVAGLNTGELFF,TGTGCCAGCAGCCTTGTAGCGGGACTGAACACCGGGGAGCTGTTTTTT
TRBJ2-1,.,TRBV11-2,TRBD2,CASSYGLAGKGSYNEQFF,TGTGCCAGCAGCTATGGACTAGCGGGGAAGGGGTCCTACAATGAGCAGTTCTTC
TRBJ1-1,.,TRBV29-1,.,CSVPGGGTEAFF,TGCAGCGTTCCAGGTGGTGGTACTGAAGCTTTCTTT
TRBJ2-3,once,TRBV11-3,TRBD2,CASSLGGSADTQYF,TGTGCCAGCAGCTTAGGCGGGAGCGCAGATACGCAGTATTTT
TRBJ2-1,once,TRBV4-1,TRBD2,CASSQDGREGVRNEQFF,TGCGCCAGCAGCCAAGATGGGCGGGAGGGGGTTAGAAATGAGCAGTTCTTC
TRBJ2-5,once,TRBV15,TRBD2,CATSRVAGGTETQYF,TGTGCCACCAGCAGAGTAGCGGGAGGGACGGAGACCCAGTACTTC
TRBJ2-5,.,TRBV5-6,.,CASSLGARGETQYF,TGTGCCAGCAGCTTGGGAGCCAGGGGAGAGACCCAGTACTTC
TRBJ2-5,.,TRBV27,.,CASSNRVAGETQYF,TGTGCCAGCAGCAACAGGGTAGCGGGCGAGACCCAGTACTTC
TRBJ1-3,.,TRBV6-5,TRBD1,CASSYSDRAITIYF,TGTGCCAGCAGTTACTCGGACAGGGCGATCACCATATATTTT
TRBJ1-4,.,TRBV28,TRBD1,CASSLDTGGSEKLFF,TGTGCCAGCAGTTTGGATACAGGGGGTAGTGAAAAACTGTTTTTT
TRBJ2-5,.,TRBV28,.,CASSTTFQETQYF,TGTGCCAGCAGTACAACCTTCCAAGAGACCCAGTACTTC
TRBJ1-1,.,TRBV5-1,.,CASSFTGGDAFF,TGCGCCAGCAGCTTCACAGGAGGGGACGCTTTCTTT
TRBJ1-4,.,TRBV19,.,CASSLGSKLFF,TGTGCCAGTAGCCTAGGATCAAAACTGTTTTTT
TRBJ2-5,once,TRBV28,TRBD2,CASSLAGGPRETQYF,TGTGCCAGCAGCCTAGCGGGAGGGCCTCGAGAGACCCAGTACTTC
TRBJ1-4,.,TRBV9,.,CASSDGAGDEKLFF,TGTGCCAGCAGCGACGGGGCAGGGGATGAAAAACTGTTTTTT
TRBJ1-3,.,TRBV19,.,CASSIGGQILGNTIYF,TGTGCCAGTAGTATTGGAGGGCAGATCCTCGGAAACACCATATATTTT
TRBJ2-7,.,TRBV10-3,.,CAISGNLGLESEQYF,TGTGCCATCAGCGGGAACTTAGGACTGGAAAGCGAGCAGTACTTC
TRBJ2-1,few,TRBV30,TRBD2,CAWSVSGRYNEQFF,TGTGCCTGGAGTGTTAGCGGGAGGTACAATGAGCAGTTCTTC
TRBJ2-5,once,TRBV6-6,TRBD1,CASSATGKETQYF,TGTGCCAGCAGTGCGACAGGGAAAGAGACCCAGTACTTC
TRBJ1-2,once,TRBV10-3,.,CAISEWGEDGYTF,TGTGCCATCAGTGAGTGGGGGGAGGACGGCTACACCTTC
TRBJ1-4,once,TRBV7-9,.,CASSLKEERSEKLFF,TGTGCCAGCAGCCTAAAGGAAGAGCGGAGTGAAAAACTGTTTTTT
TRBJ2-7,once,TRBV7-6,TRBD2,CASSTGTSGIYEQYF,TGTGCCAGCAGCACCGGGACTAGCGGGATCTACGAGCAGTACTTC
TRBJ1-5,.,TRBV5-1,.,CASSLKGGDQPQHF,TGCGCCAGCAGCTTGAAGGGAGGGGATCAGCCCCAGCATTTT
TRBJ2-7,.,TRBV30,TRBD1,CAWSPGQGIPYEQYF,TGTGCCTGGAGCCCGGGACAGGGAATCCCCTACGAGCAGTACTTC
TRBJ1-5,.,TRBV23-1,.,CASSQSTGNQPQHF,TGCGCCAGCAGTCAATCGACAGGCAATCAGCCCCAGCATTTT
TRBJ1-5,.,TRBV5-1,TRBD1,CASSLRSVSGGSNQPQHF,TGCGCCAGCAGCTTGAGGTCGGTGTCAGGGGGGAGCAATCAGCCCCAGCATTTT
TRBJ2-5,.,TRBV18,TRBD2,CASSPRLAGGQETQYF,TGTGCCAGCTCACCACGACTAGCGGGAGGCCAAGAGACCCAGTACTTC
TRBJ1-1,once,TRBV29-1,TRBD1,CSVRTGGNTEAFF,TGCAGCGTGCGGACAGGGGGTAATACTGAAGCTTTCTTT